This T cell receptor (beta chain) was observed in a study of identical twins. General study points: Abundant beta clonotypes from cord blood bore fewer insertions; memory repertoires lacked this pattern. Conclusions were drawn cross-sectionally by statistical analysis, without following the same donors.

This clonotype showed up just once. The antigen remains undetermined. CDR3 length: 13 residues. Trimming stripped 6 bases from V and 3 bases from J, with 13 bases between. Per the germline V gene, CDR1 is SGHDT and CDR2 is YYEEEE. TCRdb itself ran the 5' RACE reads through MiXCR, one entry per CDR3 protein. Among fewer than 500,000 distinct CDR3 sequences listed, approximately 24% were seen once. The same specimen was also included in a second study, on T cells expressing NK-cell markers. According to that study: One of the eight sequenced donors was seronegative, whereas the other seven were HCMV-seropositive.

The sequencing sample was made of CD4+ T cells sorted from blood. The TCR was taken from a woman under 30 in good health. The V call is TRBV5-6, the J call TRBJ2-7; the D gene is possibly TRBD1 (6 bases). CDR3 nucleotides: TGTGCCAGCAAACCGGGACATCTCTACGAGCAGTACTTC. This gives the protein CASKPGHLYEQYF.